This T cell receptor (beta chain) was identified in a study of beta chain features in type 1 diabetes. V was pared by 4 bases and J by 2 bases, with 3 bases of the junction left unmatched. CDR1 is KGHSH, CDR2 LQKENI, per germline. This CDR3 has 15 amino acids. Expressed TCRB transcripts were sequenced because the entire RNA isolate underwent reverse transcription. The repertoire was sequenced with immunoSEQ multiplex PCR; TCRdb's copy has only in-frame clones and lacks some. The profile shows around 300,000 clones, 8% of them singletons. This clone was seen a handful of times. Sequenced input: central memory CD4+ T cells from blood. This chain joins TRBV18 and TRBJ1-4; 8 nucleotides line up with TRBD1. This clonotype was obtained from a woman aged 18-29 years in good health. DNA for the CDR3: TGTGCCAGCTCACGGCAGGGGGCGACTAATGAAAAACTGTTTTTT. Protein: CASSRQGATNEKLFF.